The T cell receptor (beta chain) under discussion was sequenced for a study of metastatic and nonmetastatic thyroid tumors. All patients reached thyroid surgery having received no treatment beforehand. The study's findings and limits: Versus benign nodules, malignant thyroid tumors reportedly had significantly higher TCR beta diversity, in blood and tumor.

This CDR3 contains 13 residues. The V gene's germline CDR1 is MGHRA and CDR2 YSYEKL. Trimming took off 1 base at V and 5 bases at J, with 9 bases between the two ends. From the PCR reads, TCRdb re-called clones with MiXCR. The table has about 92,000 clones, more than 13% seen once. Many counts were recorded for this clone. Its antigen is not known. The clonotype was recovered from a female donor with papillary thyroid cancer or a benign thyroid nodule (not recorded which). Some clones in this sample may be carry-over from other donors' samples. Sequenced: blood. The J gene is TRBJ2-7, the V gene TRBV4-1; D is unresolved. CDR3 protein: CASSQGPHDEQYF. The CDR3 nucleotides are TGCGCCAGCAGCCAAGGGCCCCACGACGAGCAGTACTTC.